These 8 T cell receptor beta chains were sequenced from one sample in a study of blood T cell repertoires in COVID-19. The assay was immunoSEQ multiplex PCR, and TCRdb's table has in-frame clones only and misses some. The table records hundreds of thousands of clones, 85% of them present only once. Sample: peripheral blood. Receptors were obtained from a woman aged 45-65 years with active or convalescent COVID-19.

The rearrangement joins TRBV5-1 to TRBJ1-5; 9 positions agree with TRBD1. The CDR3 is 14 amino acids. The V gene's germline CDR1 is SGHRS and CDR2 YFSETQ. V trimming: 4 bases; J trimming: 4 bases; junction bases outside the gene matches: 3. The chain's CDR3 is CASSPGTGNQPQHF. CDR3 DNA: TGCGCCAGCAGCCCTGGGACAGGGAATCAGCCCCAGCATTTT.

This chain uses TRBV11-2 with TRBJ2-2; tentative D call: TRBD1 (5 bases). The V end lost 5 bases, the J end lost 0 bases, and 13 bases lay between the germline ends. Looked up from germline, CDR1 is SGHAT and CDR2 is FQNNGV. The CDR3 is 16 amino acids. In nucleotides, the CDR3 is TGTGCCAGCAGCCCTAGGGGCAGGACGAACACCGGGGAGCTGTTTTTT. Amino acid sequence: CASSPRGRTNTGELFF.

CDR3 DNA: TGTGCCACCAGCACGAGATTCACAATTCCGGGACATCCCTACAATGAGCAGTTCTTC. Its translation: CATSTRFTIPGHPYNEQFF. The chain uses TRBV15 and TRBJ2-1, with D possibly being TRBD1 (6 bases). The CDR3 covers 19 residues. Trimming removed 4 bases from V and 2 bases from J, with 24 bases in between. Germline CDR1 and CDR2: LNHNV and YYDKDF (reference sequence).

The chain carries TRBV18 and TRBJ1-3; no reliable D call. From germline, CDR1 is KGHSH and CDR2 LQKENI. The CDR3 runs 20 residues. Deletions cut 1 base from V and 0 bases from J, with 22 bases between. The CDR3 bases are TGTGCCAGCTCACCACAGACACGGCAGTTATCAGCCTTCTCTGGAAACACCATATATTTT. It is translated as CASSPQTRQLSAFSGNTIYF.

The chain joins TRBV18 to TRBJ1-2; D possibly corresponds to TRBD1 (6 bases). Trimming cost V 5 bases and J 7 bases, with 23 bases left between them. The CDR3 has 16 residues. Germline CDR1 reads KGHSH; CDR2 reads LQKENI. Here the CDR3 reads CASSANSLRGGRGYTF. The CDR3 DNA is TGTGCCAGCTCAGCCAATTCCCTCAGGGGTGGTCGTGGCTACACCTTC. The whole variable domain, filled in from reference TRBV18 and TRBJ1-2, reads NAGVMQNPRHLVRRRGQEARLRCSPMKGHSHVYWYRQLPEEGLKFMVYLQKENIIDESGMPKERFSAEFPKEGPSILRIQQVVRGDSAAYFCASSANSLRGGRGYTFGSGTRLTVV.

This rearrangement joins TRBV19 to TRBJ2-5; TRBD1 matches at 8 bases. The CDR3 has 16 residues. Germline V gene sequence: CDR1 LNHDA, CDR2 SQIVND (reference sequence). V dropped 7 bases and J dropped 1; count of bases not matched to a gene: 11. This CDR3 reads CASKMTGARGQETQYF. As DNA, the CDR3 is TGTGCCAGTAAGATGACAGGGGCGAGGGGCCAAGAGACCCAGTACTTC. Variable domain in full (rest from reference TRBV19 and TRBJ2-5): DGGITQSPKYLFRKEGQNVTLSCEQNLNHDAMYWYRQDPGQGLRLIYYSQIVNDFQKGDIAEGYSVSREKKESFPLTVTSAQKNPTAFYLCASKMTGARGQETQYFGPGTRLLVL.

The CDR3, as DNA: TGTGCCAGCAGTCTGGACAGCGGATATGGCTACACCTTC. It codes for CASSLDSGYGYTF. The chain recombines TRBV5-4 with TRBJ1-2, with a tentative D call TRBD1 (6 bases). Germline V gives CDR1 SGHNT, CDR2 YYREEE (reference sequence). The CDR3 length is 13 residues. V was cut by 5 bases and J by 5 bases, with 13 bases left in between. The variable domain in full, with the rest retrieved from reference TRBV5-4 and TRBJ1-2, is ETGVTQSPTHLIKTRGQQVTLRCSSQSGHNTVSWYQQALGQGPQFIFQYYREEENGRGNFPPRFSGLQFPNYSSELNVNALELDDSALYLCASSLDSGYGYTFGSGTRLTVV.

The CDR3 sequence is CASSYFGGSYNEQFF. The CDR3 nucleotides are TGTGCCAGCAGTTATTTCGGGGGGTCCTACAATGAGCAGTTCTTC. The chain links TRBV6-5 to TRBJ2-1, with 7 bases identical to TRBD2. The junction had 3 bases not matched to a gene; V was cut back by 3 bases and J by 1 base. Per the germline V gene, CDR1 is MNHEY and CDR2 is SVGAGI. The length of the CDR3 is 15 residues.